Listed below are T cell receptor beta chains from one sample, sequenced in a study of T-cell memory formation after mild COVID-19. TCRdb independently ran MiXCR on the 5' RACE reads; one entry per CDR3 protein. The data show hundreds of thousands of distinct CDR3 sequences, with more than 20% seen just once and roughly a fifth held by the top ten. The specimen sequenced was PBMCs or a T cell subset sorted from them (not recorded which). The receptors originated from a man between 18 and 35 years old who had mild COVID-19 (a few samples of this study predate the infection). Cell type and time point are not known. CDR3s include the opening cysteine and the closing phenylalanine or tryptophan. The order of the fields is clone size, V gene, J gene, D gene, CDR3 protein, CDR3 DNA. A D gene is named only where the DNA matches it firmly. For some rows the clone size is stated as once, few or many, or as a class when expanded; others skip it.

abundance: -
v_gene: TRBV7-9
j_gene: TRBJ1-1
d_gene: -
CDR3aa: CASAGTEAFF
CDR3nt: TGTGCCAGCGCGGGCACTGAAGCTTTCTTT

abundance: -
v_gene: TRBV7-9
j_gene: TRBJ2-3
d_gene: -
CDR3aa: CASSPGQGPTDTQYF
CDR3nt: TGTGCCAGCAGCCCGGGCCAGGGACCGACAGATACGCAGTATTTT

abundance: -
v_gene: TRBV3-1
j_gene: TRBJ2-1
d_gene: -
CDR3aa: CASSQADGNNEQFF
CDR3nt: TGTGCCAGCAGCCAAGCGGACGGAAACAATGAGCAGTTCTTC

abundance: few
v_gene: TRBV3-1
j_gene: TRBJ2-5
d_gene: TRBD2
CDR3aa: CASSQSGRQRGETQYF
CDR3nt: TGTGCCAGCAGCCAATCCGGTCGCCAGCGGGGGGAGACCCAGTACTTC

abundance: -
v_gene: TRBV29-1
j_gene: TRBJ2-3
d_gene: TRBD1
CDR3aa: CSVEVQGGYTQYF
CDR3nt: TGCAGCGTTGAAGTACAGGGGGGTTATACGCAGTATTTT

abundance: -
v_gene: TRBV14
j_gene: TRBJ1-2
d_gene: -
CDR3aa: CASSQDSRPQGYGYTF
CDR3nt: TGTGCCAGCAGCCAAGATAGTCGGCCCCAGGGCTATGGCTACACCTTC

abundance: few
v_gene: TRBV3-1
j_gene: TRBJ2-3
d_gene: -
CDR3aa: CASSQESGTDTQYF
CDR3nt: TGTGCCAGCAGCCAAGAATCGGGGACAGATACGCAGTATTTT

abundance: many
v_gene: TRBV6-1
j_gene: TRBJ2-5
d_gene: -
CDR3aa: CASSDSVPYTQYF
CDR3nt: TGTGCCAGCAGTGACTCTGTCCCCTATACCCAGTACTTC

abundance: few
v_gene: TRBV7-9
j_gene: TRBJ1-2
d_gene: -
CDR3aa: CASSFQYSNYGYTF
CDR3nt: TGTGCCAGCAGCTTCCAATACTCGAACTATGGCTACACCTTC

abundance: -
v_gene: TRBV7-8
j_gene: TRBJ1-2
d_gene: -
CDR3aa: CASTLLQGPSYGYTF
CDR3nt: TGTGCCAGCACCTTACTCCAGGGCCCCTCCTATGGCTACACCTTC

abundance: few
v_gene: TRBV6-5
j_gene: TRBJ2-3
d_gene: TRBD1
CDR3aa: CASNAGGADTQYF
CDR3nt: TGTGCCAGCAACGCAGGGGGAGCAGATACGCAGTATTTT

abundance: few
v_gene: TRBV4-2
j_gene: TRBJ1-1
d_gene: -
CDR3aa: CASSPGRQGPTEAFF
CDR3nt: TGTGCCAGCAGCCCGGGCCGGCAGGGCCCCACTGAAGCTTTCTTT

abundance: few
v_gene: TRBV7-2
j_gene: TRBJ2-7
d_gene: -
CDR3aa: CASSFDRAAGEQYF
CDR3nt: TGTGCCAGCAGCTTCGACCGGGCCGCAGGGGAGCAGTACTTC

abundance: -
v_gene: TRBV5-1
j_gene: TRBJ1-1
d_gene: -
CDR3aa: CASSLASVTEAFF
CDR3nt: TGCGCCAGCAGCTTGGCCAGCGTCACTGAAGCTTTCTTT

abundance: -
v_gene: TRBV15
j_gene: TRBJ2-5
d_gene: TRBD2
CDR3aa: CATSPGLAGQETQYF
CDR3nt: TGTGCCACCAGCCCTGGACTAGCGGGGCAAGAGACCCAGTACTTC

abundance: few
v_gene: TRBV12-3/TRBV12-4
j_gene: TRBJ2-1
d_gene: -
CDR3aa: CASSLGAFKKQFF
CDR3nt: TGTGCCAGCAGTTTAGGGGCTTTCAAGAAGCAGTTCTTC

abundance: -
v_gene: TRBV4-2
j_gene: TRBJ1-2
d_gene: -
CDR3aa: CASSQAPWGPANYGYTF
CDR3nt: TGTGCCAGCAGCCAAGCCCCCTGGGGACCGGCTAACTATGGCTACACCTTC